These 15 T cell receptor beta chains share one sample of origin, sequenced in a study of blood T cells in healthy people across ages. Primers used in a second PCR of about 7 to 12 cycles were a sample-barcoded 5' primer and a J-beta primer mix. TCRdb reanalysed the 5' RACE reads using MiXCR and keeps one entry per CDR3 protein. The sample has 550,000 to 650,000 distinct CDR3 sequences, around 27% seen once. This sample also belongs to another study, concerning T cells of mothers and their children.

Sequencing was performed on blood. Every receptor here comes from a boy aged 2 to 9 in good health.

A word on this clonotype: Sequence at one end of the junction differs from germline and may be a read error. The chain recombines TRBV5-6 with TRBJ1-5; 8 bases map to TRBD1. Germline values: CDR1 SGHDT, CDR2 YYEEEE. The CDR3 length is 12 residues. CDR3 bases: TGCGATGCAGGGGGCGTCAATCAGCCCCAGCATTTT. It encodes CDAGGVNQPQHF.

The table lists this clonotype with a count of one. The chain combines TRBV27 with TRBJ2-3; no clear D. This CDR3 comprises 13 residues. With 8 bases removed from V and 5 bases from J, the gap between germline ends came to 14 bases. CDR1 is MNHEY and CDR2 is SMNVEV in the germline V gene (reference sequence). As DNA, the CDR3 is TGTGCCAGCGCCCTTGATCGGCGAGATACGCAGTATTTT. It yields the protein CASALDRRDTQYF.

This clonotype was recorded only once. This CDR3 is CASGFGLEQYF. The CDR3 DNA follows: TGTGCTAGTGGTTTTGGGCTCGAGCAGTACTTC. The chain combines TRBV12-5 with TRBJ2-7; D remains ambiguous. This CDR3 spans 11 amino acids. Germline values: CDR1 LGHNT, CDR2 FRNRAP. Between the trimmed V and J ends, which lost 3 bases and 6 bases, there was a span of 6 bases.

This clonotype occurred a few times. This chain uses TRBV27 with TRBJ2-7; weak D call: TRBD1 (5 bases). V was shortened by 5 bases and J by 3 bases, with 17 bases between the two germline ends. The germline CDR1 and CDR2 sequences are MNHEY and SMNVEV (reference sequence). CDR3 size: 15 residues. CDR3 amino acids: CASSTLTSDSYEQYF. DNA of the CDR3: TGTGCCAGCAGTACTCTGACCTCCGACAGCTACGAGCAGTACTTC.

This clonotype was counted between two and nine times. The rearrangement uses TRBV7-6 and TRBJ1-1; D gene uncertain. V lost 2 bases and J 0 bases, leaving 10 bases between the germline ends. This CDR3 contains 15 residues. Germline CDR1 reads SGHVS; CDR2 reads FNYEAQ. CDR3: CASSLFKNLNTEAFF. Written as DNA, the CDR3 is TGTGCCAGCAGCTTATTTAAGAATCTGAACACTGAAGCTTTCTTT. Supplemented by reference TRBV7-6 and TRBJ1-1, the full variable domain reads GAGVSQSPRYKVTKRGQDVALRCDPISGHVSLYWYRQALGQGPEFLTYFNYEAQQDKSGLPNDRFSAERPEGSISTLTIQRTEQRDSAMYRCASSLFKNLNTEAFFGQGTRLTVV.

The count of this clonotype is one. V gene TRBV10-3 combines with J gene TRBJ2-1, with 9 bases identical to TRBD2. The V and J ends lost 7 bases and 9 bases, in that order; junction bases with no gene match: 13. This CDR3 region has 15 residues. The V gene's germline CDR1 is ENHRY and CDR2 SYGVKD. This chain's CDR3 is CAITQGLAGRGEQFF. Written as DNA, the CDR3 is TGTGCCATCACGCAAGGTCTAGCGGGAAGGGGTGAGCAGTTCTTC.

The chain employs TRBV2 and TRBJ2-7; D ambiguous. V was cut by 7 bases and J by 6 bases, with 7 bases left in between. CDR1 and CDR2 from the germline V gene are SNHLY and FYNNEI. This CDR3 spans 10 amino acids. The CDR3 reads CASKLREQYF. CDR3 in DNA: TGTGCCAGCAAGTTGCGCGAGCAGTACTTC.

The chain uses TRBV5-1 and TRBJ2-7, with 7 positions matching TRBD1. There are 13 residues in the CDR3. V was pared by 3 bases and J by 4 bases, with 4 bases of the junction left unmatched. From germline, CDR1 is SGHRS and CDR2 YFSETQ. The CDR3 loop is CASSSGQKYEQYF. As DNA, the CDR3 is TGCGCCAGCAGCTCGGGACAGAAGTACGAGCAGTACTTC.

Only a few counts were recorded for this clonotype. The chain recombines TRBV10-3 with TRBJ2-7; no firm D call. CDR1 and CDR2 (germline): ENHRY, SYGVKD. The CDR3 runs to 12 residues. V lost 2 bases to trimming and J lost 7 bases, with 9 bases between them. The CDR3 DNA reads as TGTGCCATCAGTGAGCCTCCTCTTGAGCAGTACTTC. Translated, it gives CAISEPPLEQYF.

The V and J genes are TRBV10-2 and TRBJ2-7, with 9 bases lining up with TRBD1. With V trimmed by 7 bases and J by 2 bases, 12 bases remained unmatched. The CDR3 is 16 amino acids. CDR1 is WSHSY, CDR2 SAAADI, per germline. CDR3 sequence: CASTWGPGTGTYEQYF. The CDR3 nucleotides read TGCGCCAGCACTTGGGGGCCCGGGACAGGGACCTACGAGCAGTACTTC.

The rearrangement uses TRBV7-2 and TRBJ2-2; D may match TRBD1 or TRBD2 (5 bases each). This CDR3 has 14 residues. V was clipped by 7 bases and J by 1 base, with 10 bases between them. CDR1 SGHTA and CDR2 FQGNSA come from the germline V gene. CDR3 DNA sequence: TGTGCCAGCATTGGGGGTCTGAACACCGGGGAGCTGTTTTTT. Encoded protein: CASIGGLNTGELFF.

The rearrangement joins TRBV12-5 to TRBJ2-5; D call uncertain. V dropped 8 bases and J dropped 2 bases, with 18 bases sitting between them. The CDR3 is made up of 15 amino acids. Germline lookup yields CDR1 LGHNT and CDR2 FRNRAP. The CDR3 DNA follows: TGTGCTAGTTCCCCCGGCCCGGACCTACAAGAGACCCAGTACTTC. It yields the protein CASSPGPDLQETQYF. Variable domain in full (rest from reference TRBV12-5 and TRBJ2-5): DARVTQTPRHKVTEMGQEVTMRCQPILGHNTVFWYRQTMMQGLELLAYFRNRAPLDDSGMPKDRFSAEMPDATLATLKIQPSEPRDSAVYFCASSPGPDLQETQYFGPGTRLLVL.

This clonotype occurred a few times. An end of the junction does not agree with germline; a read error may underlie this. This rearrangement joins TRBV30 to TRBJ2-1; TRBD2 matches at 12 bases. The better agreement between TRBJ2-5 and the DNA end casts doubt on the J call. Germline V gene lookup returns CDR1 GTSNPN and CDR2 SVGIG (reference sequence). The CDR3 has 14 amino acids. The CDR3 sequence: CALSEGLAGETQYF. CDR3 sequence (DNA): TGTGCCTTGAGTGAGGGACTAGCGGGAGAGACCCAGTACTTC.

This clonotype came up a few times. J is TRBJ2-5 and V is TRBV29-1; 8 bases agree with TRBD2. The J segment lost 1 base and the V segment lost 4 bases, leaving 2 bases of the junction unmatched. Germline V gives CDR1 SQVTM, CDR2 ANQGSEA. This CDR3 is 13 amino acids long. CDR3 nucleotides: TGCAGCGTTGTCACTAGCGGCCAAGAGACCCAGTACTTC. Amino acids: CSVVTSGQETQYF. Combining the CDR3 with reference TRBV29-1 and TRBJ2-5 gives the whole variable domain SAVISQKPSRDICQRGTSLTIQCQVDSQVTMMFWYRQQPGQSLTLIATANQGSEATYESGFVIDKFPISRPNLTFSTLTVSNMSPEDSSIYLCSVVTSGQETQYFGPGTRLLVL.

This clonotype was counted between two and nine times. In DNA form, the CDR3 reads TGTGCCAGCGGGTTGGGTAGCGGGTCCGACGAGCAGTACTTC. Encoded protein: CASGLGSGSDEQYF. The chain employs TRBV12-3 or TRBV12-4 and TRBJ2-5; 7 bases are a match to TRBD2. The DNA end lines up better with TRBJ2-7; the J call may be wrong. CDR3 length: 14 residues.